This TCR beta chain came from a study of blood T cell repertoires in COVID-19. Produced via immunoSEQ multiplex PCR; TCRdb's table is partial and in-frame only. The sample has hundreds of thousands of clones; around 82% are singletons. Sequencing used PBMCs or T cells enriched from blood (not recorded which). The sequence came from a woman aged 40 to 49 with acute COVID-19.

The CDR3: CASSPGDTRRANEQFF. The CDR3 bases are TGTGCCAGCAGCCCCGGGGATACGAGAAGGGCCAATGAGCAGTTCTTC. The chain couples TRBV9 to TRBJ2-1; D is perhaps TRBD2 (5 bases). Germline values: CDR1 SGDLS, CDR2 YYNGEE. The V end lost 4 bases, the J end lost 6 bases, and 20 bases lay between the germline ends. This CDR3 spans 16 amino acids.